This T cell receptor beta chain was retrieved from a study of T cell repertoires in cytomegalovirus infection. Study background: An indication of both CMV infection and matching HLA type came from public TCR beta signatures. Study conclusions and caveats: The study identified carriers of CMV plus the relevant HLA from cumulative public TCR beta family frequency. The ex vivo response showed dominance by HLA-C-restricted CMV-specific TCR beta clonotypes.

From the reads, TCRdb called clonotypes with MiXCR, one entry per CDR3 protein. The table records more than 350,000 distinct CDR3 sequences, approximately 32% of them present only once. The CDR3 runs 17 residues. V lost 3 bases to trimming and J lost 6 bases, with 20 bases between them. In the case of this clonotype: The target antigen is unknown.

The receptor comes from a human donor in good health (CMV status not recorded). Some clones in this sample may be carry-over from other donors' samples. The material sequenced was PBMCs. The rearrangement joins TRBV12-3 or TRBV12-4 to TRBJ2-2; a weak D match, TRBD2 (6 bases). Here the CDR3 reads CASSFSDPTWGAGELFF. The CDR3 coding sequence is TGTGCCAGCAGTTTCTCCGACCCGACTTGGGGGGCCGGGGAGCTGTTTTTT.